This T cell receptor (beta chain) appears in the sequencing data of a study of identical twins listed by TCRdb under 2016. Study-wide context: TCR alpha and beta repertoires from monozygotic twins, unrelated adults of various ages and cord blood were deep-sequenced to test whether fetal clonotypes persist. Replicate twin experiments were performed at different times using different library preparation protocols to rule out contamination.

Library method: 5' RACE. The instrument given in TCRdb is Illumina HiSeq 2000. A universal primer binding site was added through template switching, and the final cDNA carried a unique molecular identifier so that TCR cDNA molecules could be counted accurately. Specific primers in the conserved constant-segment region were used to synthesize first-strand cDNA for TCR alpha and beta chains. To control for contamination, every cDNA library carried two barcodes: a SMART-Mk sample barcode plus Illumina barcodes. Two successive PCR steps introduced TruSeq adapter sequences along with Illumina sample barcodes. The Illumina HiSeq platform was used with custom primers to sequence TCR alpha and beta cDNA libraries. In the authors' own workflow: Unique molecular identifiers were extracted from raw reads with MiGEC, and CDR3 positions were determined with MiXCR. For each individual, recombination models were inferred using an EM algorithm with the repgenHMM and IGoR tools. The analysis of shared clonotypes was done with the tcR package in R, with sharing normalized by the product of cloneset sizes. Out-of-frame nonproductive sequences were analyzed to study raw recombination free of thymic and clonal selection effects. Clones were called with MiXCR by TCRdb after fastp trimmed the public reads at Q25, and only in-frame beta chains were retained. Merged by CDR3 protein, the rows form single entries marked with the most common genes and DNA. The authors' filters were not applied to this entry. The sample contains about 450,000 distinct CDR3 sequences, around 18% of them found a single time. The ten top clones hold about 12% of the sample.

The germline ends are 10 bases apart after V is trimmed by 0 bases and J by 4 bases. Per the germline V gene, KGHSH is the CDR1 and LQKENI is the CDR2. The CDR3, cysteine through phenylalanine, is 15 amino acids long. Only the CDR3 region is kept as DNA, spanning 45 bases read in frame from base 1. Every donor was a healthy Caucasian. Three unrelated non-twin adults were additionally sequenced: a male aged 18 to 29, a male aged 50 to 60 and a female aged 50 to 60. Using Miltenyi CD45RO+ enrichment and human naive T-cell isolation kits, memory (CD45RO+) and naive T cells were isolated from PBMC. Findings and caveats that apply to the study as a whole: Abundant cord blood beta clonotypes carried fewer insertions; young adult naive repertoires showed a weaker similar trend, while memory repertoires showed none. Recombination models systematically underestimated out-of-frame TCR alpha sharing in monozygotic twins but agreed with sharing between unrelated individuals. Compared with coincidental sharing between unrelated individuals, an excess of low generation-probability sequences was observed among out-of-frame TCR alpha sequences shared between twins. Conclusions relied on cross-sectional statistical analysis, since the same donors could not be followed over many years. Zero-insertion analyses could be partly confounded by invariant T cells such as MAIT and iNKT, though diverse VJ usage argued against such confounding for most clonotypes. Excess twin sharing in beta out-of-frame sequences was weaker because fewer shared sequences lowered the signal-to-noise ratio.

There are many counts of this clonotype. The target of this receptor is not known. No base quality information exists; no much larger clone differs at one position. Source material: naive T cells sorted from blood. Read against the paper, the sample's cell subset or site label means: cells isolated with a human naive T-cell isolation kit. The sequence links TRBV18 to TRBJ1-5; the D gene is possibly TRBD1, with 6 bases matching. The clonotype was recovered from a man aged 45-65 years in good health. The sequenced DNA: TGTGCCAGCTCACCACCGGGGGGCCGTAATCAGCCCCAGCATTTT. It translates as CASSPPGGRNQPQHF.